The entry that follows covers one T cell receptor (beta chain) sequence. Antigen: not known. This sample was included in a study of cytomegalovirus exposure and HLA in healthy donors. Amplification used 60 Vbeta primers and 13 Jbeta primers. TCRdb's table, derived via immunoSEQ multiplex PCR, lists solely in-frame clones and lacks some. The sample holds roughly 190,000 clones, about 90% seen once. Per germline, CDR1 SGHRS and CDR2 YFSETQ. With 4 bases clipped from V and 2 bases from J, the junction kept 8 bases outside the gene matches. The CDR3 loop spans 15 amino acids. Regarding the study as a whole: Researchers reported in a later analysis that common viral pathogens appeared linked to several top clusters. Accurate prediction of most subjects' HLA-A and HLA-B alleles from TCR beta sequences was reported. The authors later found HLA-associated TCR beta chains more clonally expanded than equally common others.

This receptor was taken from a man aged 30 to 45 in good health and CMV-seronegative. The specimen was PBMCs. The chain uses TRBV5-1 and TRBJ2-7; 8 positions match TRBD1. The CDR3 bases are TGCGCCAGCAGCGTAGGGGACAGGCCCCCCTACGAGCAGTACTTC. Its protein product is CASSVGDRPPYEQYF.